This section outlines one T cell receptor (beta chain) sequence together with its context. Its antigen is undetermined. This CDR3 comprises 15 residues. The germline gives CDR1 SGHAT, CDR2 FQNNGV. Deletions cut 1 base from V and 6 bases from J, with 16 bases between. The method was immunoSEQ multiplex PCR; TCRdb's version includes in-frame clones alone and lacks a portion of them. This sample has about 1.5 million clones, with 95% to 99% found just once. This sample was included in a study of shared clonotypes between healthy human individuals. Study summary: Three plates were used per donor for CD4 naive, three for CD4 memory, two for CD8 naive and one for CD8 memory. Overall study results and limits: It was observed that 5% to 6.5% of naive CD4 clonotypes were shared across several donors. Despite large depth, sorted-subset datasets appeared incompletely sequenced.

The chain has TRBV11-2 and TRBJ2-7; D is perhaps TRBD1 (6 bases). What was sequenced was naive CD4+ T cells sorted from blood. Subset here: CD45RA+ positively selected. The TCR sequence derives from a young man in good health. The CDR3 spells CASSLVRPGALEQYF. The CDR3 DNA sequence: TGTGCCAGCAGCTTAGTTCGTCCAGGGGCACTCGAGCAGTACTTC.